This TCR beta chain was retrieved from a study of CD8+ T cells in alopecia areata. Study overall: Twice daily, treated patients received 5 to 10 mg of oral tofacitinib.

The treatment denotes: oral pan-JAK inhibitor, 5-10 mg twice daily. Researchers took lesional scalp punch biopsies and peripheral blood from people who were alopecia areata patients. Starting from PBMCs, sorting isolated CD4+ and CD8+ T cells. RNA, once extracted, was reverse transcribed into cDNA for use as the sequencing template. Sequencing used immunoSEQ multiplex PCR; TCRdb keeps in-frame clones, though not all of them. In the table there are more than 200,000 clones, under 70% of which are singletons. Germline assignment: CDR1 MNHNY and CDR2 SVGAGI (reference sequence). CDR3 length: 16 amino acids. V was clipped by 7 bases and J by 5 bases, with 20 bases between them.

This specimen consisted of CD4+ T cells sorted from blood, obtained around week 44, from a patient treated with tofacitinib. V usage is TRBV6-6 and J usage is TRBJ2-2; weak D call: TRBD1 (6 bases). This clonotype was obtained from a human donor with alopecia areata. CDR3: CASTKLTAQGTGELFF. The CDR3 bases are TGTGCCAGCACTAAACTGACCGCGCAGGGGACCGGGGAGCTGTTTTTT.